This T cell receptor beta chain was documented in a study of T cell repertoires in cytomegalovirus infection. Study-level information: It was recently identified HLA-C-restricted and well-studied HLA-B-restricted CMV epitopes that the study used. Public TCR beta signatures provided an indication of both CMV infection and a matching HLA type.

With V trimmed by 7 bases and J by 5 bases, 10 bases remained unmatched. Germline assignment: CDR1 PRHDT and CDR2 FYEKMQ (reference sequence). The CDR3 consists of 14 residues. Concerning this clonotype itself: Its matching antigen is unknown.

One entry per CDR3 protein, called by TCRdb with MiXCR from the reads. The table lists 110,000 to 150,000 distinct CDR3 sequences, about 31% of them singletons. Whole-study results and caveats: The cumulative frequency of public TCR beta families distinguished individuals who carried CMV together with the relevant HLA.

The rearrangement uses TRBV13 and TRBJ1-1; TRBD1 matches 7 bases. The clonotype was recovered from a human donor in good health (CMV status not recorded). Some clones in this sample may be carry-over from other donors' samples. The sequencing used CD8+ T cells from cultured PBMCs, collected from culture after CMV antigen stimulation. CDR3 protein: CASIFGGGLTEAFF. The CDR3, as DNA: TGTGCCAGCATATTCGGAGGGGGCTTAACTGAAGCTTTCTTT.